This entry lists 30 T cell receptor beta chains sequenced from one sample in a study of circulating CD8 cells and anti-PD-1 response in melanoma. Live CD3+CD8+TCRalphabeta+ cells were sorted into four subsets by PD-1 and/or TIGIT. The QIAseq Immune Repertoire TCR panel built the libraries from around 15 ng of total RNA. TCRdb itself ran the reads through MiXCR, one entry per CDR3 protein. The sample holds about 600 distinct CDR3 sequences, 9.3% seen once. Sequenced here: CD8+ T cells from PBMCs, sampled at baseline or after one month of anti-PD-1 therapy (not recorded which). The receptor source for this set is a human donor with melanoma.

Of note for this clonotype: This likely reflects a read error, since a far larger clone is one base away. This CDR3 reads CASGLGRDRAYGYTF. For the CDR3, the DNA is TGTGCCAGCGGCTTGGGGCGGGACAGGGCCTATGGCTACACCTTC. J is TRBJ1-2 and V is TRBV5-8; TRBD1 matches 9 bases. Per germline, CDR1 SGHTS and CDR2 YDEGEE. The CDR3 is 15 residues long.

Note on this clonotype: A much more abundant neighbour one base away suggests this may be a read error. Without the conserved terminal phenylalanine or tryptophan, this CDR3 likely stems from a read error. The chain has TRBV28 and TRBJ2-3, with no clear D. The V and J ends lost 6 bases and 3 bases respectively, with 19 bases between them. CDR1 and CDR2 (germline): MDHEN, SYDVKM. The CDR3 consists of 16 residues. This CDR3 reads CASRLRSDGLTDTQYS. CDR3 DNA sequence: TGTGCCAGCAGGTTAAGATCGGACGGATTGACAGATACGCAGTATTCT.

This clonotype is labeled as large. The chain combines TRBV19 with TRBJ1-1; the D gene is possibly TRBD1 (5 bases). V was clipped by 2 bases and J by 1 base, with 11 bases between them. This CDR3 contains 15 residues. Germline V CDR1 and CDR2: LNHDA, SQIVND (reference sequence). The CDR3 sequence is CASSIQQGGNTEAFF. CDR3 coding DNA: TGTGCCAGTAGTATACAGCAGGGAGGGAACACTGAAGCTTTCTTT.

This clonotype qualifies as medium-sized (0.01 to 0.1%). V is TRBV28 and J is TRBJ1-4, with D tentatively TRBD1 (6 bases). Trimming stripped 3 bases from V and 4 bases from J, with 15 bases between. CDR1 MDHEN and CDR2 SYDVKM come from the germline V gene. The length of the CDR3 is 16 residues. Written as DNA, the CDR3 is TGTGCCAGCAGTTTGTCAAGGCAGGGGATTAATGAAAAACTGTTTTTT. This codes for CASSLSRQGINEKLFF.

In this sample, this clonotype is medium-sized. The gene calls are TRBV28 and TRBJ2-7, with D perhaps matching TRBD2 (5 bases). CDR1 and CDR2 (germline): MDHEN, SYDVKM. The CDR3 spans 12 residues. Trimming left V 3 bases short and J 3 bases short, with 6 bases between. The CDR3 spells CASSFEGYEQYF. CDR3 in DNA: TGTGCCAGCAGTTTTGAGGGCTACGAGCAGTACTTC.

This clonotype rates as large. V usage is TRBV27 and J usage is TRBJ2-7, with a tentative D call TRBD2 (6 bases). The V gene lost 5 bases and the J gene lost 7 bases, with 15 bases spanning the gap. CDR3 length: 13 residues. Germline V CDR1 and CDR2: MNHEY, SMNVEV (reference sequence). This CDR3 is CASSAGGQGEQYF. The CDR3 DNA sequence: TGTGCCAGCAGTGCCGGAGGGCAGGGAGAGCAGTACTTC.

To note about this clonotype: One junction end does not reproduce the germline sequence, and a read error may be involved. The chain links TRBV2 to TRBJ1-2, with D possibly TRBD1 on 6 matching bases. The germline CDR1 and CDR2 sequences are SNHLY and FYNNEI. The CDR3 contains 19 residues. CDR3 residues: CGSSGPGGGPEQPFYGYTF. CDR3 sequence (DNA): TGTGGCAGCAGTGGCCCTGGGGGGGGCCCGGAACAACCTTTTTATGGCTACACCTTC.

This clonotype is judged large. The J gene is TRBJ2-2, the V gene TRBV6-5; 10 nucleotides line up with TRBD1. This CDR3 region has 16 residues. V was pared by 3 bases and J by 6 bases, with 7 bases of the junction left unmatched. Germline V gene sequence: CDR1 MNHEY, CDR2 SVGAGI. The CDR3, as DNA: TGTGCCAGCAGTTATAAGGGACAGGGGCTTGCCGGGGAGCTGTTTTTT. Translating it yields CASSYKGQGLAGELFF.

In its sample, this clonotype ranks as large. V usage is TRBV28 and J usage is TRBJ1-1; D uncertain. V lost 6 bases to trimming and J lost 3 bases, with 11 bases between them. This CDR3 has 13 amino acids. Germline V gene lookup returns CDR1 MDHEN and CDR2 SYDVKM. CDR3 nucleotide sequence: TGTGCCAGCAGCTTAGGGCGGGACACTGAAGCTTTCTTT. Its protein product is CASSLGRDTEAFF.

Judged by abundance, this clonotype is large. The chain recombines TRBV4-1 with TRBJ2-3; 8 bases are a match to TRBD1. The CDR3 is 15 residues long. In germline, CDR1 is MGHRA, CDR2 YSYEKL. V was clipped by 4 bases and J by 3 bases; unmatched bases: 6. The CDR3 DNA is TGCGCCAGCAGCCGAGCGACAGGGGAGACAGATACGCAGTATTTT. It codes for CASSRATGETDTQYF.

By share, this clonotype ranks as large. The chain joins TRBV7-9 to TRBJ2-7, with D tentatively TRBD1 or TRBD2 (5 bases each). The CDR3 is 14 amino acids. V lost 5 bases to trimming and J lost 4 bases, with 15 bases between them. Germline lookup yields CDR1 SEHNR and CDR2 FQNEAQ (reference sequence). In DNA, the CDR3 is TGTGCCAGCAGCGAGGGGCTTGAGGGATACGAGCAGTACTTC. Its translation is CASSEGLEGYEQYF.

By share of the sample, this clonotype is large. V gene TRBV25-1 combines with J gene TRBJ1-5; the D gene is possibly TRBD1 (5 bases). CDR1 is MGHDK, CDR2 SYGVNS, per germline. The CDR3 loop spans 14 amino acids. Trimming took 6 bases from V and 4 from J, leaving 13 bases between them. The CDR3: CASRRDGENQPQHF. CDR3 sequence (DNA): TGTGCCAGCAGGAGGGACGGCGAGAATCAGCCCCAGCATTTT.

This clonotype was observed a handful of times. The V gene is TRBV19, the J gene TRBJ2-2, with D maybe TRBD2 (6 bases). Germline assignment: CDR1 LNHDA and CDR2 SQIVND (reference sequence). V dropped 7 bases and J dropped 5 bases, with 14 bases sitting between them. The length of the CDR3 is 14 residues. The CDR3 sequence is CASKVAGWTGELFF. CDR3 coding DNA: TGTGCCAGTAAAGTTGCGGGGTGGACCGGGGAGCTGTTTTTT.

By sample share, this clonotype is medium-sized. The V gene is TRBV2, the J gene TRBJ2-3; D remains ambiguous. This CDR3 has 13 amino acids. Trimming took 1 base from V and 0 from J, leaving 2 bases between them. Germline V gives CDR1 SNHLY, CDR2 FYNNEI. The CDR3 loop is CASSEESTDTQYF. The DNA for the CDR3 is TGTGCCAGCAGTGAAGAGAGCACAGATACGCAGTATTTT.

This clonotype is categorized as large (0.1 to 1%). The chain employs TRBV7-2 and TRBJ2-7; 11 bases align to TRBD2. Germline loops: CDR1 SGHTA, CDR2 FQGNSA. The CDR3 extends over 14 amino acids. Germline trimming cut 2 bases from V and 5 bases from J; bases unmatched to any gene: 2. This CDR3 is CASSLLAGGHEQYF. The CDR3 nucleotides are TGTGCCAGCAGCTTACTAGCGGGGGGCCACGAGCAGTACTTC.

Judged by abundance, this clonotype is large (0.1 to 1%). V usage is TRBV24-1 and J usage is TRBJ2-1, with 11 positions matching TRBD2. CDR3 length: 18 amino acids. The J segment lost 9 bases and the V segment lost 0 bases, leaving 12 bases of the junction unmatched. Looked up from germline, CDR1 is KGHDR and CDR2 is SFDVKD. The CDR3 coding sequence is TGTGCCACCAGTGATTTGGGAACCTTAGCGGGGGGGCCGCGTGAGCAGTTCTTC. It specifies CATSDLGTLAGGPREQFF.

By sample share, this clonotype is large. The chain has TRBV28 and TRBJ2-2; 8 bases are a match to TRBD2. This CDR3 comprises 17 residues. Germline-derived CDR1 and CDR2 are MDHEN and SYDVKM. V lost 5 bases and J lost 2; bases outside the gene matches: 10. DNA of the CDR3: TGTGCCAGCAGTCGACGGTCCCGGGAGGGAAACACCGGGGAGCTGTTTTTT. Translation: CASSRRSREGNTGELFF.

This clonotype was found once. A single base is all that separates this from a far larger clone, so a read error is likely. The CDR3 loop is CASSQGSGGQETQFF. The DNA for the CDR3 is TGCGCCAGCAGCCAAGGCTCGGGGGGTCAAGAGACCCAGTTCTTC. The rearrangement joins TRBV4-1 to TRBJ2-1; 7 bases are a match to TRBD2. V shed 1 base and J 13 bases; nucleotides not matched to a gene: 13. The CDR3 is made up of 15 amino acids. CDR1 MGHRA and CDR2 YSYEKL come from the germline V gene.

This clonotype has more than one count but fewer than ten. A much larger clone differs by one base, so this may be a read error. J is TRBJ1-5 and V is TRBV28; D gene uncertain. The CDR3 is 15 amino acids. In germline, CDR1 is MDHEN, CDR2 SYDVKM. V lost 8 bases to trimming and J lost 0 bases, with 14 bases between them. The CDR3 loop reads CASGSGLNSNQPQHF. The CDR3 DNA follows: TGTGCCAGCGGTAGCGGGCTTAATAGCAATCAGCCCCAGCATTTT.

This clonotype ranks as large (0.1 to 1%). The chain carries TRBV19 and TRBJ2-7, with 10 bases lining up with TRBD1. V lost 8 bases and J lost 3; bases outside the gene matches: 7. Germline CDR1 LNHDA, CDR2 SQIVND (reference sequence). This CDR3 contains 14 residues. CDR3 sequence: CASQPTGGIYEQYF. CDR3 nucleotides: TGTGCCAGTCAACCGACAGGGGGCATCTACGAGCAGTACTTC.

Within the sample, this clonotype is large. This chain joins TRBV12-3 or TRBV12-4 and TRBJ2-1, with 9 nucleotides matching TRBD2. The CDR3 length is 13 residues. Losses at the gene ends were 5 bases for V and 6 bases for J; bases not matched to a gene: 2. In DNA, the CDR3 is TGTGCCAGCAGTCAAGCGGGGGGCAATGAGCAGTTCTTC. It specifies CASSQAGGNEQFF.

About this clonotype itself: A junction end diverges from the germline sequence, so it may reflect a read error. J is TRBJ2-3 and V is TRBV10-3, with 8 bases lining up with TRBD2. The germline CDR1 and CDR2 sequences are ENHRY and SYGVKD. The CDR3 length is 16 residues. CDR3 sequence: CAISEGLAGGRDTRYF. The CDR3 DNA reads TGTGCCATCAGTGAGGGTCTTGCGGGGGGCCGCGATACGCGGTATTTT.

This clonotype is termed large. This chain connects TRBV27 to TRBJ2-7; D remains unclear. This CDR3 region has 13 residues. Germline CDR1 is MNHEY and CDR2 is SMNVEV (reference sequence). Trimming stripped 5 bases from V and 0 bases from J, with 8 bases between. The chain's CDR3 is CASSPLSSYEQYF. CDR3 nucleotide sequence: TGTGCCAGCAGTCCCCTGAGCTCCTACGAGCAGTACTTC.

In its sample, this clonotype ranks as large. The CDR3 bases are TGTGCCAGCAGTTTTACAGGGAGGAACCAAGAGACCCAGTACTTC. Its protein is CASSFTGRNQETQYF. This chain connects TRBV28 to TRBJ2-5; D might be TRBD1 or TRBD2, each matching 6 bases. Trimming removed 3 bases at V and 0 bases at J, with 11 bases between. Germline V gene sequence: CDR1 MDHEN, CDR2 SYDVKM. This CDR3 is 15 amino acids long.

This clonotype ranks as medium-sized (0.01 to 0.1%). The DNA of the CDR3 is TGTGCCAGCAGGGGGGACGGCGGAGGTAATGAAAAACTGTTTTTT. It translates to CASRGDGGGNEKLFF. The J gene is TRBJ1-4, the V gene TRBV25-1; weak D call: TRBD1 (5 bases). Germline V gene data show CDR1 as MGHDK and CDR2 as SYGVNS. V was pared by 6 bases and J by 4 bases, with 15 bases between. The CDR3 totals 15 residues. Based on the CDR3 plus reference TRBV25-1 and TRBJ1-4, the full variable domain is EADIYQTPRYLVIGTGKKITLECSQTMGHDKMYWYQQDPGMELHLIHYSYGVNSTEKGDLSSESTVSRIRTEHFPLTLESARPSHTSQYLCASRGDGGGNEKLFFGSGTQLSVL.

V gene TRBV5-1 combines with J gene TRBJ2-1; a possible D gene is TRBD1 (6 bases). Trimming pared 3 bases from V and 4 bases from J, leaving 11 bases between. The V gene's germline CDR1 is SGHRS and CDR2 YFSETQ. This CDR3 region has 14 residues. The CDR3 protein is CASSYKGEYNEQFF. The CDR3 DNA sequence: TGCGCCAGCAGCTATAAGGGGGAATACAATGAGCAGTTCTTC.

By sample share, this clonotype is medium-sized. The V and J genes are TRBV20-1 and TRBJ2-7; D unresolved. This CDR3 region has 13 residues. V gave up 6 bases and J gave up 3 bases, with 15 bases separating them. Germline values: CDR1 DFQATT, CDR2 SNEGSKA (reference sequence). The CDR3: CSAPVGRYYEQYF. The CDR3 coding sequence is TGCAGTGCCCCGGTCGGACGGTACTACGAGCAGTACTTC.

Details on this clonotype: This clone may be a read error of a much larger clone one base away. The rearrangement uses TRBV19 and TRBJ2-3; possible D gene TRBD1, 5 bases. There are 15 residues in the CDR3. V lost 3 bases and J 0 bases, leaving 10 bases between the germline ends. Germline V gene lookup returns CDR1 LNHDA and CDR2 SQIVND (reference sequence). The CDR3 DNA sequence: TGTGCCAGTAGTATGGACAAGAGTAGCACAGATACGCAGTATTTT. Translation: CASSMDKSSTDTQYF. The complete variable domain, with remaining parts taken from reference TRBV19 and TRBJ2-3, reads DGGITQSPKYLFRKEGQNVTLSCEQNLNHDAMYWYRQDPGQGLRLIYYSQIVNDFQKGDIAEGYSVSREKKESFPLTVTSAQKNPTAFYLCASSMDKSSTDTQYFGPGTRLTVL.

This clonotype is labeled as large (0.1 to 1%). V gene TRBV28 combines with J gene TRBJ2-7; D may correspond to TRBD1 or TRBD2 (6 bases each). V was cut by 10 bases and J by 6 bases, with 19 bases left in between. The CDR3 sequence is 13 residues long. Germline V gene sequence: CDR1 MDHEN, CDR2 SYDVKM. CDR3: CATTSRGRPEQYF. The CDR3 coding sequence is TGTGCCACCACCAGCCGGGGGCGGCCCGAGCAGTACTTC.

By proportion, this clonotype is medium-sized. The CDR3 loop reads CASRDSLGNIQYF. The CDR3 DNA reads as TGTGCCAGTAGGGACAGCCTGGGAAACATTCAGTACTTC. The chain links TRBV19 to TRBJ2-4; TRBD1 might be the D (6 bases). V dropped 6 bases and J dropped 6 bases, with 12 bases sitting between them. The CDR3 extends over 13 amino acids. Per the germline V gene, CDR1 is LNHDA and CDR2 is SQIVND (reference sequence).